This entry lists 25 T cell receptor beta chains sequenced from one sample in a study of CD8 T cells in ankylosing spondylitis. MiXCR, run by TCRdb on the 5' RACE reads, gives a single entry per CDR3 protein. This table has 150,000 to 200,000 distinct CDR3 sequences, roughly a third appearing once. Sequencing was performed on synovial fluid, either unsorted or a sorted T cell fraction (not recorded which). Receptors originate from a male donor with ankylosing spondylitis.

This clonotype was detected a few times. This chain links TRBV28 with TRBJ2-1, with TRBD2 matching 7 bases. The CDR3 covers 15 residues. V lost 6 bases and J lost 4; bases outside the gene matches: 9. Germline CDR1 and CDR2: MDHEN and SYDVKM. CDR3 DNA sequence: TGTGCCAGCAGACTTAGTGGCGGGAGTTACAATGAGCAGTTCTTC. It is translated as CASRLSGGSYNEQFF.

The V and J genes are TRBV7-9 and TRBJ1-2; TRBD1 agrees at 7 bases. With 3 bases clipped from V and 6 bases from J, the junction kept 7 bases outside the gene matches. CDR1 and CDR2 from the germline V gene are SEHNR and FQNEAQ (reference sequence). This CDR3 region has 14 residues. In DNA form, the CDR3 reads TGTGCCAGCAGCTTGAGACAGGGAGGGGATGGCTACACCTTC. The encoded protein is CASSLRQGGDGYTF.

This clonotype was seen a few times. The chain couples TRBV20-1 to TRBJ2-5, with TRBD2 matching 7 bases. The CDR3 is 12 amino acids. J lost 6 bases, V lost 3 bases, and 4 bases had no gene match. Looked up from germline, CDR1 is DFQATT and CDR2 is SNEGSKA (reference sequence). CDR3 nucleotide sequence: TGCAGTGCTAGTGGCGGGGGAAAGACCCAGTACTTC. Its protein is CSASGGGKTQYF.

In this sample, this clonotype turned up a few times. CDR3 DNA sequence: TGTGCCACCCGGACAGGGGGCACGAGCAATGAGCAGTTCTTC. This translates into CATRTGGTSNEQFF. J is TRBJ2-1 and V is TRBV6-1, with 11 nucleotides matching TRBD1. The CDR3 totals 14 residues. The germline gives CDR1 MNHNS, CDR2 SASEGT. V was clipped by 10 bases and J by 6 bases; unmatched bases: 8.

This clonotype has just a few counts. The V gene is TRBV20-1, the J gene TRBJ2-7; the match to TRBD2 covers 8 bases. CDR3 length: 16 residues. After removal of 2 bases from V and 3 bases from J, the junction contained 12 bases not matched to a gene. CDR1 and CDR2 (germline): DFQATT, SNEGSKA (reference sequence). CDR3: CSARSLAGERNYEQYF. The CDR3, as DNA: TGCAGTGCTAGAAGTCTAGCGGGTGAGCGGAACTACGAGCAGTACTTC.

With respect to this clonotype: A read error is possible here, since a much larger clone lies one base away. This rearrangement joins TRBV6-1 to TRBJ1-5, with 7 bases matching TRBD1. The V segment lost 2 bases and the J segment 7 bases; nucleotides outside the gene matches: 11. Germline V gene data show CDR1 as MNHNS and CDR2 as SASEGT. CDR3 length: 16 amino acids. CDR3 DNA sequence: TGTGCCAGCAGTGAACCTGGACAGGAGCTGAAGCAGCCCCAGCATTTT. As protein: CASSEPGQELKQPQHF.

The V and J genes are TRBV6-1 and TRBJ2-7; possible D gene TRBD2, 6 bases. The V end was cut by 4 bases, the J end by 4 bases, with 11 bases between. The CDR3 loop spans 13 amino acids. Germline CDR1 MNHNS, CDR2 SASEGT. CDR3 nucleotides: TGTGCCAGCAGTGTTGGACTACAATACGAGCAGTACTTC. Translating it yields CASSVGLQYEQYF.

The rearrangement uses TRBV30 and TRBJ1-1, with no clear D. The V end was cut by 4 bases, the J end by 0 bases, with 12 bases between. The CDR3 spans 14 residues. Germline CDR1 reads GTSNPN; CDR2 reads SVGIG (reference sequence). Written as DNA, the CDR3 is TGTGCCTGGACTCGCCGGGGTATGAACACTGAAGCTTTCTTT. Its translation is CAWTRRGMNTEAFF.

V and J are TRBV15 and TRBJ2-7, with 7 bases matching TRBD1. V lost 0 bases and J lost 3; bases outside the gene matches: 2. Germline V gene lookup returns CDR1 LNHNV and CDR2 YYDKDF (reference sequence). The CDR3 is 14 residues long. The CDR3 coding sequence is TGTGCCACCAGCAGAGACACAGGGGACTACGAGCAGTACTTC. This encodes CATSRDTGDYEQYF.

Of note for this clonotype: This could be a read error, since a much larger clone is one nucleotide away. This chain connects TRBV7-2 to TRBJ1-2; 8 bases match TRBD1. The V segment lost 1 base and the J segment 2 bases; nucleotides outside the gene matches: 0. CDR1 and CDR2 (germline): SGHTA, FQGNSA. This CDR3 has 14 residues. The CDR3 nucleotides are TGTGCCAGCAGCTTAGACAGGGGGAACTATGGCTACACCTTC. It yields the protein CASSLDRGNYGYTF.

The DNA for the CDR3 is TGTGCCAGTAGTATAGTTGGTAGCGGGAGCCACGAGCAGTACTTC. Protein sequence: CASSIVGSGSHEQYF. The rearrangement uses TRBV19 and TRBJ2-7, with 9 bases matching TRBD2. Per germline, CDR1 LNHDA and CDR2 SQIVND (reference sequence). V lost 1 base and J lost 5; bases outside the gene matches: 6. The CDR3 consists of 15 residues. Variable domain in full (rest from reference TRBV19 and TRBJ2-7): DGGITQSPKYLFRKEGQNVTLSCEQNLNHDAMYWYRQDPGQGLRLIYYSQIVNDFQKGDIAEGYSVSREKKESFPLTVTSAQKNPTAFYLCASSIVGSGSHEQYFGPGTRLTVT.

Details on this clonotype: It may be a read error: a sequence one base away is much more abundant. The V and J genes are TRBV2 and TRBJ1-5; D may be TRBD1 (6 bases). The V gene lost 8 bases and the J gene lost 2 bases, with 13 bases spanning the gap. The germline V gene has CDR1 SNHLY and CDR2 FYNNEI. This CDR3 is built from 14 residues. This chain's CDR3 is CASGAGVGNQPQHF. Written as DNA, the CDR3 is TGTGCCAGCGGGGCAGGGGTCGGCAATCAGCCCCAGCATTTT. The full variable domain, its missing parts supplied by reference TRBV2 and TRBJ1-5, is EPEVTQTPSHQVTQMGQEVILRCVPISNHLYFYWYRQILGQKVEFLVSFYNNEISEKSEIFDDQFSVERPDGSNFTLKIRSTKLEDSAMYFCASGAGVGNQPQHFGDGTRLSIL.

The table lists this clonotype with many counts. The V gene is TRBV6-1, the J gene TRBJ2-6; no definite D call. The CDR3 length is 14 residues. Germline CDR1 reads MNHNS; CDR2 reads SASEGT. V was cut by 3 bases and J by 0 bases, with 3 bases left in between. CDR3 nucleotides: TGTGCCAGCAGTGACTACTCTGGGGCCAACGTCCTGACTTTC. It is translated as CASSDYSGANVLTF.

There are a few counts of this clonotype. This rearrangement joins TRBV24-1 to TRBJ2-3, with 7 nucleotides matching TRBD2. V dropped 4 bases and J dropped 4; count of bases not matched to a gene: 7. Germline V gene lookup returns CDR1 KGHDR and CDR2 SFDVKD. This CDR3 is 15 amino acids long. Here the CDR3 reads CATSDPPSGADTQYF. CDR3 bases: TGTGCCACCAGTGACCCCCCCAGCGGGGCAGATACGCAGTATTTT.

The table lists this clonotype with many counts. CDR3 bases: TGTGCCAGCAGCCCTCTGGGACCTGGAAACACCATATATTTT. Protein product: CASSPLGPGNTIYF. The J gene is TRBJ1-3, the V gene TRBV7-2, with TRBD1 as a possible D gene (5 bases). This CDR3 is built from 14 residues. Germline V gene data show CDR1 as SGHTA and CDR2 as FQGNSA. V was trimmed by 5 bases and J by 2 bases, leaving 10 bases between them.

The chain is built from TRBV20-1 and TRBJ2-7, with TRBD2 matching 11 bases. Germline assignment: CDR1 DFQATT and CDR2 SNEGSKA (reference sequence). CDR3 size: 13 residues. The V and J ends lost 6 bases and 7 bases, in that order; junction bases with no gene match: 8. The CDR3 protein is CSADGTSGGEQYF. The CDR3 nucleotides read TGCAGTGCCGACGGGACTAGCGGAGGGGAGCAGTACTTC.

V gene TRBV5-1 combines with J gene TRBJ2-2; D call uncertain. The V gene's germline CDR1 is SGHRS and CDR2 YFSETQ. The CDR3 totals 16 residues. V lost 6 bases, J lost 1 base, and 16 bases lay in between. The CDR3 spells CASKYQPEMNTGELFF. As DNA, the CDR3 is TGCGCCAGCAAGTACCAACCAGAGATGAACACCGGGGAGCTGTTTTTT.

This clonotype was counted at least ten times. This chain joins TRBV7-8 and TRBJ2-5; 8 nucleotides align to TRBD2. Trimming cost V 4 bases and J 4 bases; bases outside gene matches: 8. The CDR3 consists of 15 residues. Looked up from germline, CDR1 is SGHVS and CDR2 is FQNEAQ. This CDR3 is CASSSLGAGGETQYF. As DNA, the CDR3 is TGTGCCAGCAGCTCTCTGGGGGCGGGAGGAGAGACCCAGTACTTC.

This clonotype was recorded a few times. The genes are TRBV4-1 and TRBJ1-5, with D unclear. V was cut by 0 bases and J by 9 bases, with 18 bases left in between. CDR3 length: 16 residues. Per germline, CDR1 MGHRA and CDR2 YSYEKL. The DNA of the CDR3 is TGCGCCAGCAGCCAAGATCCCGGAGTTGGTCTTCGGCCCCAGCATTTT. Its protein product is CASSQDPGVGLRPQHF.

J is TRBJ2-1 and V is TRBV7-9; D perhaps matches TRBD2 (6 bases). Trimming removed 2 bases at V and 7 bases at J, with 15 bases between. The CDR3 extends over 15 amino acids. The germline CDR1 and CDR2 sequences are SEHNR and FQNEAQ (reference sequence). As DNA, the CDR3 is TGTGCCAGCAGCTTATTTGCGGGGAGCGTGAATGAGCAGTTCTTC. This codes for CASSLFAGSVNEQFF.

This clonotype has just a few counts. The chain has TRBV27 and TRBJ2-7; 8 positions agree with TRBD2. This CDR3 contains 15 residues. Germline values: CDR1 MNHEY, CDR2 SMNVEV (reference sequence). Germline trimming cut 6 bases from V and 2 bases from J; bases unmatched to any gene: 9. CDR3 in amino acids: CASSLERESTYEQYF. The CDR3 region has the DNA TGTGCCAGCAGCTTGGAGCGGGAGTCAACCTACGAGCAGTACTTC.

There are a few counts of this clonotype. The chain uses TRBV12-3 or TRBV12-4 and TRBJ2-1, with D maybe TRBD2 (6 bases). The CDR3 has 12 residues. Trimming pared 4 bases from V and 10 bases from J, leaving 11 bases between. The CDR3 region is CASSSHSGEQFF. Written as DNA, the CDR3 is TGTGCCAGCAGTTCTCATAGCGGAGAGCAGTTCTTC.

The chain employs TRBV18 and TRBJ2-2; no clear D gene. V was shortened by 1 base and J by 0 bases, with 12 bases between the two germline ends. The CDR3 extends over 17 amino acids. The germline V gene has CDR1 KGHSH and CDR2 LQKENI. For the CDR3, the DNA is TGTGCCAGCTCACCACGACCACGAAACTCGAACACCGGGGAGCTGTTTTTT. Translated: CASSPRPRNSNTGELFF.

This rearrangement joins TRBV7-8 to TRBJ2-7, with 8 bases lining up with TRBD2. The CDR3 is 16 amino acids. The germline V gene has CDR1 SGHVS and CDR2 FQNEAQ. Losses at the gene ends were 5 bases for V and 2 bases for J; bases not matched to a gene: 11. The CDR3 DNA is TGTGCCAGCAGCCAGCGGGGGAGCGGGGCCACCTACGAGCAGTACTTC. Translation gives CASSQRGSGATYEQYF.

This chain connects TRBV20-1 to TRBJ2-3; a weak D match, TRBD2 (5 bases). Trimming left V 3 bases short and J 6 bases short, with 10 bases between. The length of the CDR3 is 12 residues. Looked up from germline, CDR1 is DFQATT and CDR2 is SNEGSKA (reference sequence). CDR3 coding DNA: TGCAGTGCTAGGGAGTGGGAGGATACGCAGTATTTT. The encoded protein is CSAREWEDTQYF.